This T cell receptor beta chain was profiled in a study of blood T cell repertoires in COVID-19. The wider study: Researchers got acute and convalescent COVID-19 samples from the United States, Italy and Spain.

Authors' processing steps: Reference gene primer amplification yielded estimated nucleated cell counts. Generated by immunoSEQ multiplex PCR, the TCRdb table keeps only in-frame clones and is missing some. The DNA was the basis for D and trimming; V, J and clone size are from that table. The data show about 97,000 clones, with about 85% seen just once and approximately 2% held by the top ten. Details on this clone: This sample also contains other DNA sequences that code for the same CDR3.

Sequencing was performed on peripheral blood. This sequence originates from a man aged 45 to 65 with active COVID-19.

CDR3 protein: CSVTGAFF. In DNA form, the CDR3 reads TGCAGCGTCACGGGAGCTTTCTTT. The chain links TRBV29-1 to TRBJ1-1; D remains unclear. Trimming pared 6 bases from V and 10 bases from J, leaving 6 bases between. The CDR3 is 8 amino acids. Looked up from germline, CDR1 is SQVTM and CDR2 is ANQGSEA.